Listed here are 27 T cell receptor beta chains from one sample, sequenced in a study of response to subunit inactivated influenza vaccine. TCRdb reanalysed the RT-PCR reads using MiXCR and keeps one entry per CDR3 protein. This table has about 520,000 distinct CDR3 sequences, approximately 7.3% appearing once. The sequencing here drew on PBMCs from blood, taken around 25 months after vaccination. The receptors come from a man aged 45 to 70 who received an inactivated influenza vaccine.

This clonotype has a count of ten or more. The genes are TRBV5-1 and TRBJ2-2; a weak D match, TRBD2 (6 bases). Germline V gene data show CDR1 as SGHRS and CDR2 as YFSETQ. CDR3 size: 15 residues. V was shortened by 4 bases and J by 5 bases, with 15 bases between the two germline ends. Written as DNA, the CDR3 is TGCGCCAGCAGCCAGTCGACTAGTTCTACCGGGGAGCTGTTTTTT. As protein: CASSQSTSSTGELFF.

This chain joins TRBV7-2 and TRBJ2-7, with D perhaps matching TRBD2 (5 bases). The CDR3 runs to 15 residues. The V end lost 5 bases, the J end lost 1 base, and 15 bases lay between the germline ends. The germline V gene has CDR1 SGHTA and CDR2 FQGNSA. In nucleotides, the CDR3 is TGTGCCAGCAGCCCTCCCGTCGGGAATTCCTACGAGCAGTACTTC. Encoded protein: CASSPPVGNSYEQYF.

This clonotype showed up just a few times. J is TRBJ2-7 and V is TRBV15; TRBD1 matches at 9 bases. Germline loops: CDR1 LNHNV, CDR2 YYDKDF (reference sequence). The CDR3 consists of 15 residues. The ends lost 0 bases at V and 4 bases at J; junction bases unmatched: 4. CDR3 region: CATSRDATGGYEQYF. For the CDR3, the DNA is TGTGCCACCAGCAGAGATGCGACAGGGGGTTACGAGCAGTACTTC.

This clonotype has more than one count but fewer than ten. The chain couples TRBV11-2 to TRBJ1-1; TRBD1 is a possible D gene (5 bases). The V and J ends lost 6 bases and 5 bases respectively, with 19 bases between them. CDR1 and CDR2 from the germline V gene are SGHAT and FQNNGV. The CDR3 is made up of 15 amino acids. The CDR3: CASSPFDSLGTEAFF. In DNA form, the CDR3 reads TGTGCCAGCAGTCCCTTTGACAGTCTGGGGACTGAAGCTTTCTTT.

This clonotype was counted a few times. The J gene is TRBJ2-5, the V gene TRBV28, with D maybe TRBD2 (7 bases). V was shortened by 4 bases and J by 5 bases, with 14 bases between the two germline ends. Germline lookup yields CDR1 MDHEN and CDR2 SYDVKM. This CDR3 has 14 residues. In DNA, the CDR3 is TGTGCCAGCAGTTACCCCGGGGGGCGGGAGACCCAGTACTTC. Amino acids: CASSYPGGRETQYF.

This clonotype turned up a few times. The chain uses TRBV9 and TRBJ2-2; D tentatively reads TRBD1 or TRBD2 (5 bases each). V was shortened by 0 bases and J by 7 bases, with 13 bases between the two germline ends. This CDR3 contains 15 residues. The germline V gene encodes CDR1 SGDLS and CDR2 YYNGEE. CDR3: CASSVVPGASGELFF. DNA of the CDR3: TGTGCCAGCAGCGTAGTTCCCGGGGCTAGCGGGGAGCTGTTTTTT. Using reference TRBV9 and TRBJ2-2 for the parts outside the CDR3, the full variable domain is DSGVTQTPKHLITATGQRVTLRCSPRSGDLSVYWYQQSLDQGLQFLIQYYNGEERAKGNILERFSAQQFPDLHSELNLSSLELGDSALYFCASSVVPGASGELFFGEGSRLTVL.

The chain couples TRBV25-1 to TRBJ2-7; D ambiguous. The CDR3 loop spans 13 amino acids. Germline V lookup: CDR1 MGHDK, CDR2 SYGVNS. Trimming removed 3 bases from V and 4 bases from J, with 10 bases in between. The CDR3 spells CASSDVARYEQYF. The CDR3 DNA sequence: TGTGCCAGCAGTGATGTGGCTCGGTACGAGCAGTACTTC.

V is TRBV19 and J is TRBJ2-1, with D possibly being TRBD2 (6 bases). CDR1 is LNHDA and CDR2 is SQIVND in the germline V gene (reference sequence). CDR3 length equals 14 residues. V lost 5 bases, J lost 2 bases, and 10 bases lay in between. CDR3 in DNA: TGTGCCAGTAGTGTGACGGGAGCCTACAATGAGCAGTTCTTC. Its translation is CASSVTGAYNEQFF.

V and J are TRBV7-2 and TRBJ2-5; TRBD1 matches 11 bases. The CDR3 extends over 15 amino acids. Trimming cost V 5 bases and J 5 bases; bases outside gene matches: 7. CDR1 and CDR2 from the germline V gene are SGHTA and FQGNSA. The CDR3 DNA reads as TGTGCCAGCAGCCCTCGGGACAGGGGGTGGGAGACCCAGTACTTC. This translates into CASSPRDRGWETQYF.

The chain employs TRBV7-2 and TRBJ2-7, with D uncertain. V shed 1 base and J shed 6 bases, with 13 bases lying between them. Germline V gene sequence: CDR1 SGHTA, CDR2 FQGNSA. This CDR3 comprises 14 residues. CDR3 region: CASSLVPPPGEQYF. The CDR3 nucleotides are TGTGCCAGCAGCTTAGTTCCCCCCCCGGGCGAGCAGTACTTC. Filled out from reference TRBV7-2 and TRBJ2-7, the complete variable domain reads GAGVSQSPSNKVTEKGKDVELRCDPISGHTALYWYRQSLGQGLEFLIYFQGNSAPDKSGLPSDRFSAERTGGSVSTLTIQRTQQEDSAVYLCASSLVPPPGEQYFGPGTRLTVT.

This clonotype was detected only a few times. This chain connects TRBV7-2 to TRBJ2-5; perhaps D is TRBD1 or TRBD2 (5 bases each). Per the germline V gene, CDR1 is SGHTA and CDR2 is FQGNSA. V dropped 1 base and J dropped 5 bases, with 11 bases sitting between them. The CDR3 is 14 amino acids. CDR3: CASSLGGAWETQYF. CDR3 coding DNA: TGTGCCAGCAGCTTAGGAGGGGCGTGGGAGACCCAGTACTTC. Full variable domain (outside the CDR3, taken from reference TRBV7-2 and TRBJ2-5): GAGVSQSPSNKVTEKGKDVELRCDPISGHTALYWYRQSLGQGLEFLIYFQGNSAPDKSGLPSDRFSAERTGGSVSTLTIQRTQQEDSAVYLCASSLGGAWETQYFGPGTRLLVL.

The chain uses TRBV10-3 and TRBJ1-4; tentatively, D is TRBD1 (5 bases). This CDR3 contains 14 residues. Germline V lookup: CDR1 ENHRY, CDR2 SYGVKD. V shed 2 bases and J shed 7 bases, with 11 bases lying between them. CDR3 sequence reads: CAISEGRVPEKLFF. CDR3 sequence (DNA): TGTGCCATCAGTGAGGGCAGGGTGCCTGAAAAACTGTTTTTT.

The V call is TRBV5-1, the J call TRBJ2-5; D unresolved. CDR1 and CDR2 (germline): SGHRS, YFSETQ. V lost 6 bases to trimming and J lost 5 bases, with 17 bases between them. The CDR3 loop spans 14 amino acids. The CDR3 reads CASTTLGSWETQYF. Written as DNA, the CDR3 is TGCGCCAGCACCACTCTGGGTTCGTGGGAGACCCAGTACTTC. The full variable domain, completed using reference TRBV5-1 and TRBJ2-5, is KAGVTQTPRYLIKTRGQQVTLSCSPISGHRSVSWYQQTPGQGLQFLFEYFSETQRNKGNFPGRFSGRQFSNSRSEMNVSTLELGDSALYLCASTTLGSWETQYFGPGTRLLVL.

This clonotype appeared a single time. This clone may be a read error of a much larger clone one base away. The genes are TRBV12-3 or TRBV12-4 and TRBJ1-2; the D gene is possibly TRBD1 (5 bases). V lost 1 base and J 4 bases, leaving 10 bases between the germline ends. The CDR3 loop spans 14 amino acids. CDR3 nucleotides: TGTGCCAGCAGTTTAGGAGGGGTTGTCTATGGCTACACCTTC. It encodes CASSLGGVVYGYTF.

The genes are TRBV10-3 and TRBJ2-3; TRBD2 aligns across 10 bases. Germline V gives CDR1 ENHRY, CDR2 SYGVKD. The CDR3 runs to 15 residues. The V and J ends lost 5 bases and 5 bases, in that order; junction bases with no gene match: 7. CDR3 sequence reads: CAISLLAGEGDTQYF. The CDR3 bases are TGTGCCATCAGTCTGCTAGCGGGAGAGGGAGATACGCAGTATTTT.

This clonotype was detected many times. This chain links TRBV7-9 with TRBJ2-5; perhaps D is TRBD1 or TRBD2 (5 bases each). Germline V lookup: CDR1 SEHNR, CDR2 FQNEAQ (reference sequence). Trimming removed 5 bases at V and 2 bases at J, with 18 bases between. The CDR3 contains 16 residues. The CDR3 DNA follows: TGTGCCAGCAGCCTTACGTCGGGGACGGGACAAGAGACCCAGTACTTC. It yields the protein CASSLTSGTGQETQYF. The variable domain in full, completed from reference TRBV7-9 and TRBJ2-5, reads DTGVSQNPRHKITKRGQNVTFRCDPISEHNRLYWYRQTLGQGPEFLTYFQNEAQLEKSRLLSDRFSAERPKGSFSTLEIQRTEQGDSAMYLCASSLTSGTGQETQYFGPGTRLLVL.

This clonotype was picked up a small number of times. V and J are TRBV30 and TRBJ2-5, with D possibly TRBD2 on 6 matching bases. Trimming took 3 bases from V and 4 from J, leaving 12 bases between them. Looked up from germline, CDR1 is GTSNPN and CDR2 is SVGIG (reference sequence). The CDR3 is made up of 13 amino acids. The CDR3 sequence: CAWRGGNAETQYF. The CDR3, as DNA: TGTGCCTGGAGGGGCGGGAACGCAGAGACCCAGTACTTC.

This clonotype was counted ten times or more. The rearrangement joins TRBV3-1 to TRBJ1-6; tentative D call: TRBD1 (5 bases). Looked up from germline, CDR1 is LGHDT and CDR2 is YNNKEL (reference sequence). The CDR3 runs 13 residues. The V end was cut by 0 bases, the J end by 10 bases, with 7 bases between. This CDR3 reads CASSQEWGSPLHF. The CDR3, as DNA: TGTGCCAGCAGCCAAGAGTGGGGGTCACCCCTCCACTTT.

The chain links TRBV6-2 or TRBV6-3 to TRBJ2-7; D is uncertain. Germline V gene data show CDR1 as MNHEY and CDR2 as SVGEGT. This CDR3 comprises 16 residues. V was clipped by 0 bases and J by 1 base, with 13 bases between them. The CDR3 spells CASSYSFRTASYEQYF. As DNA, the CDR3 is TGTGCCAGCAGTTACTCATTTCGGACGGCATCCTACGAGCAGTACTTC.

Remarks on this clonotype: One end of the junction does not line up with germline, which may come from a read error. The chain couples TRBV27 to TRBJ2-1; tentative D call: TRBD1 (6 bases). The CDR3 totals 12 residues. Germline lookup yields CDR1 MNHEY and CDR2 SMNVEV (reference sequence). The CDR3 spells CACSFTRGEQFF. The CDR3 nucleotides read TGTGCCTGCAGTTTCACCAGGGGTGAGCAGTTCTTC.

The rearrangement uses TRBV6-1 and TRBJ2-5; unclear D gene. The germline V and J ends were trimmed by 0 bases and 4 bases, with 6 bases remaining between them. This CDR3 has 13 amino acids. Germline assignment: CDR1 MNHNS and CDR2 SASEGT. The CDR3 bases are TGTGCCAGCAGTGAAGCCCGTGGAGAGACCCAGTACTTC. It is translated as CASSEARGETQYF.

This clonotype was counted between two and nine times. V and J are TRBV29-1 and TRBJ1-5; D remains ambiguous. V lost 6 bases and J 3 bases, leaving 15 bases between the germline ends. The germline V gene has CDR1 SQVTM and CDR2 ANQGSEA. CDR3 size: 14 residues. CDR3 coding DNA: TGCAGCGTCGCTACCGGGCTTGACAATCAGCCCCAGCATTTT. Its translation: CSVATGLDNQPQHF.

The chain links TRBV7-2 to TRBJ1-2; the D is unclear. Trimming shortened V by 2 bases and J by 6 bases, and 7 bases separated the two germline ends. Germline CDR1 is SGHTA and CDR2 is FQGNSA. This CDR3 has 12 amino acids. The CDR3 DNA follows: TGTGCCAGCAGCTTAAGGCAGCATGGCTACACCTTC. Translation gives CASSLRQHGYTF.

This clonotype has at least ten counts. The chain joins TRBV5-1 to TRBJ1-1; D gene ambiguous. The CDR3 is 14 amino acids. Germline V gives CDR1 SGHRS, CDR2 YFSETQ. The V end was cut by 0 bases, the J end by 2 bases, with 8 bases between. For the CDR3, the DNA is TGCGCCAGCAGCTTGGGCCAGAGCAACACTGAAGCTTTCTTT. Its protein product is CASSLGQSNTEAFF.

This chain connects TRBV20-1 to TRBJ2-3, with TRBD2 matching over 10 bases. CDR1 and CDR2 (germline): DFQATT, SNEGSKA (reference sequence). This CDR3 comprises 15 residues. V was pared by 6 bases and J by 3 bases, with 9 bases of the junction left unmatched. Written as DNA, the CDR3 is TGCAGTGCCGCCGGGACTAGCGAAGTGACAGATACGCAGTATTTT. Its translation is CSAAGTSEVTDTQYF.

This chain links TRBV5-8 with TRBJ1-4; no definite D call. CDR1 and CDR2 from the germline V gene are SGHTS and YDEGEE. V was shortened by 4 bases and J by 5 bases, with 15 bases between the two germline ends. CDR3 size: 15 residues. In DNA, the CDR3 is TGTGCCAGCAGCACCCGGACGGGAAGGAATGAAAAACTGTTTTTT. This gives the protein CASSTRTGRNEKLFF.

This clonotype was observed a handful of times. V gene TRBV5-1 combines with J gene TRBJ2-1; tentatively, D is TRBD1 or TRBD2 (6 bases each). The CDR3 extends over 19 amino acids. V lost 3 bases to trimming and J lost 0 bases, with 22 bases between them. Per the germline V gene, CDR1 is SGHRS and CDR2 is YFSETQ. CDR3 residues: CASSSRGVSGRSSYNEQFF. The DNA for the CDR3 is TGCGCCAGCAGCTCAAGGGGGGTGTCTGGGAGGAGCTCCTACAATGAGCAGTTCTTC.